This T cell receptor beta chain comes out of a study of OX40 agonist ivuxolimab in advanced cancers. The overall study: An agonistic human IgG2 monoclonal antibody against OX40 (CD134) was given. A male proportion of just over 80% was recorded, with mean age around 55 years and range about 23 to 90. Past anti-PD-1, anti-PD-L1 or anti-CTLA-4 therapy was accepted, and 40% to 45% had received some.

The V and J ends lost 0 bases and 1 base respectively, with 4 bases between them. Germline CDR1 reads MNHNS; CDR2 reads SASEGT. The CDR3 spans 14 residues. The sampling schedule covered blood at baseline, cycle 4 day 1, and cycle 7 day 1. Libraries were prepared by immunoSEQ multiplex PCR; TCRdb keeps only in-frame clonotypes and omits some of them. The data contain about 59,000 clones, about 89% of them singletons. The sample was CD4+ or CD8+ T cells sorted from blood, taken in a trial of the OX40 agonist ivuxolimab. This TCR came from an adult with an advanced solid tumor such as melanoma, head and neck, liver or kidney cancer. The genes are TRBV6-1 and TRBJ1-3, with D uncertain. The CDR3 sequence is CASSEAGSGNTIYF. The CDR3 region has the DNA TGTGCCAGCAGTGAAGCGGGGTCTGGAAACACCATATATTTT.